Given below is one T cell receptor beta chain in context. Other DNA sequences from this sample encode an identical CDR3 as well. The data were produced by immunoSEQ multiplex PCR, yet TCRdb's version contains in-frame clones alone and is incomplete. The sample holds some 210,000 clones; roughly 84% are singletons and the top ten take around 5.9%. The source of the sample is a study of blood T cell repertoires in COVID-19. There are 15 residues in the CDR3. Trimming removed 1 base from V and 1 base from J; junction bases left unmatched: 1. Germline CDR1 and CDR2: LGHNA and YSLEER. This chain uses TRBV4-3 with TRBJ2-7; 10 positions match TRBD2. The receptor's source is a woman in her thirties or forties who had recovered from COVID-19. Sequencing used peripheral blood. CDR3 nucleotide sequence: TGCGCCAGCAGCCAAGGACTAGCGGGTTCCTACGAGCAGTACTTC. Translated, it gives CASSQGLAGSYEQYF.